One sample yielded the 7 T cell receptor beta chains listed below, sequenced in a study of blood T cell repertoires in COVID-19. TCRdb's table, derived via immunoSEQ multiplex PCR, lists solely in-frame clones and lacks some. The data contain around 13,000 clones, around 90% of them singletons. Material: peripheral blood. These receptors were taken from a human donor in a cohort sampled during active COVID-19.

The chain joins TRBV27 to TRBJ1-6, with D possibly being TRBD1 (6 bases). Germline CDR1 reads MNHEY; CDR2 reads SMNVEV (reference sequence). V was clipped by 1 base and J by 7 bases, with 17 bases between them. This CDR3 contains 17 residues. CDR3 sequence: CASSLFSVWTDNSPLHF. The CDR3 DNA reads as TGTGCCAGCAGTTTATTTTCGGTCTGGACAGACAATTCACCCCTCCACTTT.

This clone was observed a single time. This sequence joins TRBV7-2 and TRBJ2-2; 9 bases map to TRBD1. V lost 9 bases and J lost 7; bases outside the gene matches: 12. This CDR3 is 15 amino acids long. Germline V gene sequence: CDR1 SGHTA, CDR2 FQGNSA. CDR3 residues: CASTGGRGVGGELFF. CDR3 nucleotides: TGTGCCAGTACAGGGGGCAGGGGAGTCGGCGGGGAGCTGTTTTTT.

The gene calls are TRBV5-4 and TRBJ2-5; TRBD1 aligns across 8 bases. Germline V gene sequence: CDR1 SGHNT, CDR2 YYREEE (reference sequence). The CDR3 sequence is 15 residues long. After removal of 5 bases from V and 5 bases from J, the junction contained 11 bases not matched to a gene. The CDR3 sequence is CASSMAGDRLETQYF. In DNA form, the CDR3 reads TGTGCCAGCAGTATGGCAGGGGACAGGCTGGAGACCCAGTACTTC.

This clone showed up just once. This sequence joins TRBV5-1 and TRBJ2-7, with TRBD2 as a possible D gene (5 bases). V lost 3 bases and J lost 0, with 10 bases in between. The CDR3 has 14 amino acids. The germline CDR1 and CDR2 sequences are SGHRS and YFSETQ. CDR3 amino acids: CASSSGGSSYEQYF. The DNA for the CDR3 is TGCGCCAGCAGCTCGGGTGGGAGCTCCTACGAGCAGTACTTC. The full variable domain, with the rest looked up from reference TRBV5-1 and TRBJ2-7, is KAGVTQTPRYLIKTRGQQVTLSCSPISGHRSVSWYQQTPGQGLQFLFEYFSETQRNKGNFPGRFSGRQFSNSRSEMNVSTLELGDSALYLCASSSGGSSYEQYFGPGTRLTVT.

V gene TRBV28 combines with J gene TRBJ2-3; 11 positions match TRBD2. The V gene's germline CDR1 is MDHEN and CDR2 SYDVKM. Trimming at V came to 1 base and at J to 5 bases, leaving 5 bases not matched to a gene. The length of the CDR3 is 16 residues. The CDR3 sequence is CASSLSLAGGRDTQYF. As DNA, the CDR3 is TGTGCCAGCAGTTTATCTCTAGCGGGGGGTAGAGATACGCAGTATTTT.

V and J are TRBV4-3 and TRBJ2-5; 8 nucleotides agree with TRBD2. V dropped 1 base and J dropped 9; count of bases not matched to a gene: 10. Germline CDR1 and CDR2: LGHNA and YSLEER. The CDR3 has 15 residues. Written as DNA, the CDR3 is TGCGCCAGCAGCCAAGTGATGGGTAGCGGGGTGGCCCAGTACTTC. It yields the protein CASSQVMGSGVAQYF.

This clone was seen once. DNA for the CDR3: TGCGCCAGCAGCTTGGCCAGCGCTAGCGGGGCCTACGAGCAGTACTTC. Protein product: CASSLASASGAYEQYF. The gene calls are TRBV5-1 and TRBJ2-7; TRBD2 agrees at 9 bases. The J segment lost 2 bases and the V segment lost 0 bases, leaving 6 bases of the junction unmatched. The CDR3 loop spans 16 amino acids. The germline gives CDR1 SGHRS, CDR2 YFSETQ.